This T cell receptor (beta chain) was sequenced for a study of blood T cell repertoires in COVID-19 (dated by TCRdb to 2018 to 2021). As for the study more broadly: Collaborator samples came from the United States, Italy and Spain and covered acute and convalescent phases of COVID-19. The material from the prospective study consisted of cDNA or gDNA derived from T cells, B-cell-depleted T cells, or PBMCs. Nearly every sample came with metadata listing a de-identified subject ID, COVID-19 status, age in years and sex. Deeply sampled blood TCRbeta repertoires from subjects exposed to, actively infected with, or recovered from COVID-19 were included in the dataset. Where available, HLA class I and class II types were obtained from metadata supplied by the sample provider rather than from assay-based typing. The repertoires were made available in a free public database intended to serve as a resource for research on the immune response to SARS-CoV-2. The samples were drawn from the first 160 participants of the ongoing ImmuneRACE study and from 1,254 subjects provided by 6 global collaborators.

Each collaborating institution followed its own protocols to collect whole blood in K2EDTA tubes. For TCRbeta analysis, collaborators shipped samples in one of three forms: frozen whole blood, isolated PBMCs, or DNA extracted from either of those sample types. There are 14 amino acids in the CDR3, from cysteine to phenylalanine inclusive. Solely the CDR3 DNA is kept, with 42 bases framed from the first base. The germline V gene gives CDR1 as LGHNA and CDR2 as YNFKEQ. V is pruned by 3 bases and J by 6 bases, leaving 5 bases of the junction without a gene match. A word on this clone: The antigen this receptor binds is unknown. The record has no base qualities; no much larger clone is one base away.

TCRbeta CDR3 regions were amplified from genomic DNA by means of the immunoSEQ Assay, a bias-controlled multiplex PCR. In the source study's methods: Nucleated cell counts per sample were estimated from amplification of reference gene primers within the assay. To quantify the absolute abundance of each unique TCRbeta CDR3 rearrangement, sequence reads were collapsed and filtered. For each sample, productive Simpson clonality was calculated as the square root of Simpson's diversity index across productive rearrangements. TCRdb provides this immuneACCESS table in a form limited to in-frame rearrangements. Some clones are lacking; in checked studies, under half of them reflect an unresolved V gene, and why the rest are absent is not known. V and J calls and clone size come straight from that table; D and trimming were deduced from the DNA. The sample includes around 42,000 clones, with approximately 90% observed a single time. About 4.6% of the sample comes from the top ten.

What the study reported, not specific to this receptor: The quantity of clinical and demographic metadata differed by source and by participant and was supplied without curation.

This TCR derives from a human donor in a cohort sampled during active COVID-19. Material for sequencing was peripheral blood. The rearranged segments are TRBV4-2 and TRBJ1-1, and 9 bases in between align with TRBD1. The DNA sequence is TGTGCCAGCAGCCACTTACAGGGGGCTTCTGAAGCTTTCTTT. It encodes CASSHLQGASEAFF.